The text below deals with one T cell receptor (beta chain). Its antigen is not identified. These data originate in a study of shared clonotypes between healthy human individuals. How the authors handled the data: In the immunoSEQ data, sequences were junction-only and lacked quality scores, so filtering differed. Assay: immunoSEQ multiplex PCR; the TCRdb copy retains only in-frame clones and omits some. The DNA gave D and trimming, while V, J and clone size come from that table. The sample lists 2 million to 2.5 million clones; about nine tenths were seen once. Regarding the study as a whole: Around 5% of naive CD4 clonotypes were shared across four donors. Shared clonotypes across all four donors exceeded non-shared ones in generation probability. Only blood underwent sampling, and tissue repertoires likely differ.

CDR1 and CDR2 from the germline V gene are KGHSH and LQKENI. V lost 5 bases, J lost 2 bases, and 7 bases stayed unmatched. The CDR3 is made up of 15 amino acids. This sequence originates from a man younger than 35 in good health. Some clones in this sample may be carry-over from other donors' samples. Sequencing input: naive CD4+ T cells from PBMCs. Subset reported: CD45RA+ positively selected. The chain has TRBV18 and TRBJ2-3, with 7 bases lining up with TRBD2. CDR3 loop: CASSKLAVPTDTQYF. In DNA form, the CDR3 reads TGTGCCAGCTCAAAGCTAGCGGTCCCCACAGATACGCAGTATTTT. Full variable domain (rest looked up from reference TRBV18 and TRBJ2-3): NAGVMQNPRHLVRRRGQEARLRCSPMKGHSHVYWYRQLPEEGLKFMVYLQKENIIDESGMPKERFSAEFPKEGPSILRIQQVVRGDSAAYFCASSKLAVPTDTQYFGPGTRLTVL.